The 22 T cell receptor beta chains reported below all come from one sample, sequenced in a study of identical twins. TCRdb reprocessed the 5' RACE reads with MiXCR, giving one entry per CDR3 protein. The sample shows fewer than 650,000 distinct CDR3 sequences, just under 10% of them seen only once. The same specimen was also included in a second study, on yellow fever vaccine responses in identical twins.

Sequencing was carried out using PBMCs. Receptor source: a woman in her late teens or twenties in good health.

The chain carries TRBV29-1 and TRBJ1-1, with 7 bases aligning to TRBD1. V lost 7 bases to trimming and J lost 8 bases; unmatched junction nucleotides: 13. The CDR3 covers 13 residues. The germline CDR1 and CDR2 sequences are SQVTM and ANQGSEA. The CDR3 DNA reads TGCAGCGCCGCCACGCTTCGGGGACAGGAAGCTTTCTTT. It codes for CSAATLRGQEAFF.

This clonotype was counted ten times or more. The chain is built from TRBV6-5 and TRBJ2-1; D gene ambiguous. V was shortened by 2 bases and J by 6 bases, with 11 bases between the two germline ends. The germline V gene has CDR1 MNHEY and CDR2 SVGAGI. The CDR3 consists of 14 residues. CDR3 residues: CASSYGRLSNEQFF. CDR3 DNA sequence: TGTGCCAGCAGTTACGGCAGATTATCCAATGAGCAGTTCTTC.

In its sample, this clonotype was seen many times. The genes are TRBV7-2 and TRBJ1-6, with TRBD1 matching 8 bases. Germline CDR1 and CDR2: SGHTA and FQGNSA. This CDR3 spans 15 amino acids. V trimming: 5 bases; J trimming: 8 bases; junction bases outside the gene matches: 8. CDR3 in DNA: TGTGCCAGCAGCCTTCTAACAGGGGGGCATTCACCCCTCCACTTT. Residues: CASSLLTGGHSPLHF.

This clonotype was counted at least ten times. The chain links TRBV5-1 to TRBJ2-1, with 9 positions matching TRBD2. Unmatched junction bases numbered 3, after V lost 4 bases and J lost 4 bases. The germline gives CDR1 SGHRS, CDR2 YFSETQ. The CDR3 contains 14 residues. In nucleotides, the CDR3 is TGCGCCAGCAGCCCGCTAGCGGGGTACAATGAGCAGTTCTTC. Its protein is CASSPLAGYNEQFF.

Many counts were recorded for this clonotype. The V gene is TRBV5-1, the J gene TRBJ2-1; 10 nucleotides agree with TRBD1. With V trimmed by 0 bases and J by 5 bases, 5 bases remained unmatched. The CDR3 is made up of 16 amino acids. Per germline, CDR1 SGHRS and CDR2 YFSETQ. For the CDR3, the DNA is TGCGCCAGCAGCTTGGAACGGACAGGGGGTAACAATGAGCAGTTCTTC. Residues: CASSLERTGGNNEQFF.

This clonotype showed up many times. The chain recombines TRBV7-6 with TRBJ2-7, with 9 bases lining up with TRBD2. Germline CDR1 SGHVS, CDR2 FNYEAQ. The J segment lost 2 bases and the V segment lost 1 base, leaving 6 bases of the junction unmatched. This CDR3 spans 16 amino acids. CDR3 residues: CASSLGSAGGAYEQYF. CDR3 DNA: TGTGCCAGCAGCTTAGGTTCAGCGGGAGGCGCCTACGAGCAGTACTTC.

This clonotype was observed a handful of times. The junction shows a germline mismatch at one end, possibly a read error. The chain is built from TRBV25-1 and TRBJ2-3; TRBD2 aligns across 12 bases. The CDR3 consists of 15 residues. Germline values: CDR1 MGHDK, CDR2 SYGVNS. CDR3 DNA sequence: TGTGCCAGCAGTGAAGAGGGAAGGACTAGCGGGATTCAGTCTTTT. Translating gives CASSEEGRTSGIQSF.

The chain uses TRBV4-1 and TRBJ2-7, with D tentatively TRBD1 or TRBD2 (5 bases each). CDR1 is MGHRA and CDR2 is YSYEKL in the germline V gene. The CDR3 consists of 16 residues. Trimming took 1 base from V and 4 from J, leaving 17 bases between them. The CDR3 here is CASSQGLRDLLYEQYF. The CDR3 coding sequence is TGCGCCAGCAGCCAAGGGTTGAGGGACCTACTATACGAGCAGTACTTC.

The sample holds many counts of this clonotype. The chain is built from TRBV7-9 and TRBJ1-1; 7 nucleotides line up with TRBD1. CDR3 length: 16 amino acids. Germline CDR1 reads SEHNR; CDR2 reads FQNEAQ (reference sequence). J lost 0 bases, V lost 5 bases, and 9 bases had no gene match. CDR3 residues: CASSPRRQGLNTEAFF. The CDR3 region has the DNA TGTGCCAGCAGCCCGAGGCGACAGGGCTTGAACACTGAAGCTTTCTTT. The full variable domain, rest sourced from reference TRBV7-9 and TRBJ1-1, is DTGVSQNPRHKITKRGQNVTFRCDPISEHNRLYWYRQTLGQGPEFLTYFQNEAQLEKSRLLSDRFSAERPKGSFSTLEIQRTEQGDSAMYLCASSPRRQGLNTEAFFGQGTRLTVV.

This clonotype was counted between two and nine times. V and J are TRBV5-1 and TRBJ2-2; 13 bases align to TRBD2. The V gene end was trimmed by 7 bases and the J gene end by 8 bases; junction bases not matched to a gene: 8. Germline CDR1 SGHRS, CDR2 YFSETQ. There are 15 residues in the CDR3. The CDR3 here is CASLSGLAGEGELFF. CDR3 sequence (DNA): TGCGCCAGCCTTTCCGGACTAGCGGGAGAGGGGGAGCTGTTTTTT.

This chain links TRBV6-1 with TRBJ2-3, with 10 positions matching TRBD2. V lost 6 bases and J lost 6; bases outside the gene matches: 6. Germline V gene data show CDR1 as MNHNS and CDR2 as SASEGT. This CDR3 contains 14 residues. The CDR3 loop reads CASRTSGPSDTQYF. The CDR3 DNA is TGTGCCAGCAGGACTAGCGGGCCTTCGGATACGCAGTATTTT.

V and J are TRBV23-1 and TRBJ2-3; 7 bases agree with TRBD1. TRBV23-1 is recorded as an ORF, its role being uncertain. CDR3 length equals 16 residues. V shed 5 bases and J 6 bases; nucleotides not matched to a gene: 14. The CDR3 region is CASSGDRDSGFDTQYF. The CDR3 nucleotides are TGCGCCAGCAGTGGAGACCGGGACAGCGGTTTCGATACGCAGTATTTT.

This rearrangement joins TRBV7-2 to TRBJ2-1, with 8 bases fitting TRBD1. The germline gives CDR1 SGHTA, CDR2 FQGNSA. V lost 6 bases and J lost 0; bases outside the gene matches: 4. The CDR3 spans 15 residues. The CDR3 coding sequence is TGTGCCAGCAGAGAAGACAGGGGCTCCTACAATGAGCAGTTCTTC. Amino acid sequence: CASREDRGSYNEQFF.

Many counts were recorded for this clonotype. The chain links TRBV5-1 to TRBJ2-2; no reliable D call. V lost 0 bases, J lost 7 bases, and 10 bases lay in between. Per the germline V gene, CDR1 is SGHRS and CDR2 is YFSETQ. The CDR3 runs 14 residues. The CDR3 here is CASSLAAEYGELFF. CDR3 coding DNA: TGCGCCAGCAGCTTGGCCGCAGAATACGGGGAGCTGTTTTTT.

This clonotype came up many times. This chain joins TRBV10-3 and TRBJ2-3; D is uncertain. Deletions cut 8 bases from V and 2 bases from J, with 14 bases between. The CDR3 totals 14 residues. In germline, CDR1 is ENHRY, CDR2 SYGVKD. The CDR3, as DNA: TGTGCCATCTCCGAGGCGGTGCTCACAGATACGCAGTATTTT. This gives the protein CAISEAVLTDTQYF.

In this sample, this clonotype turned up a few times. The chain is built from TRBV28 and TRBJ1-1, with TRBD1 as a possible D gene (6 bases). Trimming left V 2 bases short and J 3 bases short, with 13 bases between. Germline V gives CDR1 MDHEN, CDR2 SYDVKM. The CDR3 runs to 15 residues. For the CDR3, the DNA is TGTGCCAGCAGTTTAAATCAGGGGCCCTACACTGAAGCTTTCTTT. Encoded protein: CASSLNQGPYTEAFF.

In its sample, this clonotype was seen many times. The rearrangement uses TRBV5-1 and TRBJ2-3; D remains ambiguous. This CDR3 comprises 15 residues. CDR1 SGHRS and CDR2 YFSETQ come from the germline V gene. Trimming removed 3 bases at V and 0 bases at J, with 11 bases between. Here the CDR3 DNA reads TGCGCCAGCAGCTCCACCAGCGATAGCACAGATACGCAGTATTTT. This gives the protein CASSSTSDSTDTQYF.

The chain employs TRBV20-1 and TRBJ1-2; weak D call: TRBD1 (5 bases). Germline CDR1 reads DFQATT; CDR2 reads SNEGSKA (reference sequence). The V end was cut by 3 bases, the J end by 4 bases, with 6 bases between. The CDR3 covers 11 residues. Written as DNA, the CDR3 is TGCAGTGCTAGTAGGGGCTATGGCTACACCTTC. Its protein product is CSASRGYGYTF.

J is TRBJ1-1 and V is TRBV29-1; 9 bases are shared with TRBD1. The germline CDR1 and CDR2 sequences are SQVTM and ANQGSEA. The CDR3 consists of 11 residues. The trim removed 8 bases at V and 8 bases at J, leaving 6 bases unmatched. For the CDR3, the DNA is TGCAGCCTATGGACAGGGGTCGAAGCTTTCTTT. This gives the protein CSLWTGVEAFF. Supplemented by reference TRBV29-1 and TRBJ1-1, the full variable domain reads SAVISQKPSRDICQRGTSLTIQCQVDSQVTMMFWYRQQPGQSLTLIATANQGSEATYESGFVIDKFPISRPNLTFSTLTVSNMSPEDSSIYLCSLWTGVEAFFGQGTRLTVV.

The genes are TRBV20-1 and TRBJ2-1; D ambiguous. CDR1 DFQATT and CDR2 SNEGSKA come from the germline V gene (reference sequence). CDR3 size: 14 residues. V lost 3 bases and J lost 7, with 16 bases in between. The CDR3 reads CSASKMDRGNEQFF. In DNA form, the CDR3 reads TGCAGTGCTAGTAAAATGGACCGAGGTAATGAGCAGTTCTTC.

The sample holds a few counts of this clonotype. V gene TRBV7-2 combines with J gene TRBJ2-3, with 9 bases identical to TRBD2. The germline V gene has CDR1 SGHTA and CDR2 FQGNSA. Trimming took 1 base from V and 2 from J; bases not matched to a gene: 4. The CDR3 has 16 amino acids. CDR3 sequence reads: CASSLVLAGNTDTQYF. The CDR3 bases are TGTGCCAGCAGCTTAGTCCTAGCGGGAAACACAGATACGCAGTATTTT.

This clonotype was picked up many times. The rearrangement joins TRBV4-3 to TRBJ2-4; D remains unclear. This CDR3 spans 16 amino acids. The germline CDR1 and CDR2 sequences are LGHNA and YSLEER. The ends were cut back, 0 bases at V and 8 bases at J, with 17 bases in the middle. CDR3 nucleotide sequence: TGCGCCAGCAGCCAAGATGGGTTTTCCAGCCTTGACATTCAGTACTTC. Translating it yields CASSQDGFSSLDIQYF.